These 21 T cell receptor beta chains originate from one sample sequenced in a study of T cells in Graves' hyperthyroidism and ophthalmopathy. There were TCR beta CDR3 regions amplified from RNA transcripts. The HTBI set primed first-round TCR CDR3 RT-PCR. From the multiplex PCR reads, TCRdb called clonotypes with MiXCR, one entry per CDR3 protein. The profile shows a few hundred thousand distinct CDR3 sequences, less than 25% of them singletons. The sequenced material came from blood. The receptors were sampled from a young man with Graves' hyperthyroidism.

The rearrangement links TRBV28 to TRBJ1-5, with TRBD1 as a possible D gene (5 bases). This CDR3 is built from 19 residues. The germline V and J ends were trimmed by 1 base and 9 bases, with 28 bases remaining between them. In germline, CDR1 is MDHEN, CDR2 SYDVKM. The CDR3, as DNA: TGTGCCAGCAGTTTATCCCCCCTCGGGGCGGCGGACCTTTTTCGGCCCCAGCATTTT. It yields the protein CASSLSPLGAADLFRPQHF.

This clonotype was picked up many times. V is TRBV24-1 and J is TRBJ2-2, with 8 positions matching TRBD2. The germline CDR1 and CDR2 sequences are KGHDR and SFDVKD. J lost 6 bases, V lost 1 base, and 9 bases had no gene match. The length of the CDR3 is 17 residues. The CDR3 here is CATSDFRGGITPGELFF. The CDR3 DNA reads TGTGCCACCAGTGATTTCCGGGGGGGCATTACCCCCGGGGAGCTGTTTTTT.

V usage is TRBV6-1 and J usage is TRBJ2-7; 11 nucleotides align to TRBD2. There are 14 residues in the CDR3. V shed 4 bases and J 4 bases; nucleotides not matched to a gene: 3. Germline CDR1 and CDR2: MNHNS and SASEGT. The DNA for the CDR3 is TGTGCCAGCAGTGCCTGGACTAGCGGGTACGAGCAGTACTTC. Amino acids: CASSAWTSGYEQYF.

For this clonotype: A junction boundary mismatches the germline segment, possibly from a read error. The gene calls are TRBV6-5 and TRBJ1-5; D not resolved. Germline CDR1 MNHEY, CDR2 SVGAGI. The CDR3 has 13 residues. The CDR3: CACSYSQNQPQHF. Written as DNA, the CDR3 is TGTGCCTGCAGTTACTCGCAGAATCAGCCCCAGCATTTT.

This clonotype occurred many times. V and J are TRBV27 and TRBJ2-2, with TRBD1 identical over 7 bases. Germline loops: CDR1 MNHEY, CDR2 SMNVEV (reference sequence). With 6 bases clipped from V and 4 bases from J, the junction kept 5 bases outside the gene matches. The CDR3 runs 14 residues. This CDR3 is CASSRDRVTGELFF. The DNA of the CDR3 is TGTGCCAGCAGCCGGGACAGAGTCACCGGGGAGCTGTTTTTT.

The sample holds many counts of this clonotype. The rearrangement links TRBV4-2 to TRBJ1-5, with a weak D call TRBD1 (6 bases). This CDR3 spans 15 amino acids. The V end was cut by 1 base, the J end by 5 bases, with 12 bases between. The germline V gene has CDR1 LGHNA and CDR2 YNFKEQ. Here the CDR3 DNA reads TGTGCCAGCAGCCAAGGACAGGAGCCCCATCAGCCCCAGCATTTT. It codes for CASSQGQEPHQPQHF.

This clonotype was detected many times. The chain has TRBV6-1 and TRBJ1-1; no clear D gene. CDR1 and CDR2 (germline): MNHNS, SASEGT. Trimming left V 5 bases short and J 4 bases short, with 11 bases between. The CDR3 totals 13 residues. CDR3 loop: CASSPRFATEAFF. The CDR3 DNA follows: TGTGCCAGCAGTCCCCGTTTTGCCACTGAAGCTTTCTTT.

This clonotype was recorded a few times. This chain links TRBV2 with TRBJ2-2, with 9 bases that match TRBD1. V shed 3 bases and J 7 bases; nucleotides not matched to a gene: 6. The V gene's germline CDR1 is SNHLY and CDR2 FYNNEI. The CDR3 length is 15 residues. The CDR3 spells CASSEEQGAGGELFF. CDR3 nucleotide sequence: TGTGCCAGCAGTGAGGAACAGGGGGCCGGCGGGGAGCTGTTTTTT.

This clonotype has only a few counts. The rearrangement joins TRBV28 to TRBJ2-7; D may match TRBD1 or TRBD2 (5 bases each). The germline V gene has CDR1 MDHEN and CDR2 SYDVKM. This CDR3 has 14 residues. V was cut by 4 bases and J by 6 bases, with 16 bases left in between. The CDR3 reads CASSSIRERGEQYF. The DNA for the CDR3 is TGTGCCAGCAGTTCGATCAGGGAGAGAGGCGAGCAGTACTTC.

This clonotype was counted many times. The chain recombines TRBV12-3 or TRBV12-4 with TRBJ1-2; D is undetermined. With 1 base removed from V and 4 bases from J, the gap between germline ends came to 7 bases. The CDR3 extends over 13 amino acids. The DNA of the CDR3 is TGTGCCAGCAGTTTAGTCATCCCCTATGGCTACACCTTC. Encoded protein: CASSLVIPYGYTF.

The chain joins TRBV11-3 to TRBJ2-7, with D perhaps assigned TRBD1 or TRBD2 (6 bases each). Trimming removed 4 bases at V and 3 bases at J, with 10 bases between. CDR1 SGHNT and CDR2 YENEEA come from the germline V gene. The CDR3 runs to 13 residues. This CDR3 is CASSWGALYEQYF. The CDR3 DNA sequence: TGTGCCAGCAGCTGGGGGGCCCTCTACGAGCAGTACTTC.

This clonotype was detected many times. The J gene is TRBJ2-5, the V gene TRBV20-1, with unresolved D. With 0 bases removed from V and 5 bases from J, the gap between germline ends came to 10 bases. The CDR3 extends over 13 amino acids. Germline assignment: CDR1 DFQATT and CDR2 SNEGSKA (reference sequence). The CDR3 sequence: CSARDMGLETQYF. The CDR3 DNA is TGCAGTGCTAGAGATATGGGGTTGGAGACCCAGTACTTC.

This clonotype was seen many times. The rearrangement uses TRBV28 and TRBJ1-2, with a tentative D call TRBD1 (6 bases). The V and J ends lost 4 bases and 5 bases respectively, with 8 bases between them. Germline CDR1 is MDHEN and CDR2 is SYDVKM. The CDR3 is 12 residues long. CDR3 region: CASSYRGYGYTF. In DNA, the CDR3 is TGTGCCAGCAGTTATAGGGGGTATGGCTACACCTTC.

This clonotype appeared many times. V and J are TRBV19 and TRBJ1-1; D unresolved. This CDR3 contains 15 residues. Trimming pared 5 bases from V and 13 bases from J, leaving 26 bases between. CDR1 LNHDA and CDR2 SQIVND come from the germline V gene (reference sequence). CDR3 in DNA: TGTGCCAGTAGTCCAATACGGCAGGTCCGGAAATCTGGTTTCTTT. Amino acids: CASSPIRQVRKSGFF. The variable domain in full, completed from reference TRBV19 and TRBJ1-1, reads DGGITQSPKYLFRKEGQNVTLSCEQNLNHDAMYWYRQDPGQGLRLIYYSQIVNDFQKGDIAEGYSVSREKKESFPLTVTSAQKNPTAFYLCASSPIRQVRKSGFFGQGTRLTVV.

This clonotype was picked up many times. V and J are TRBV28 and TRBJ2-7; no firm D call. CDR1 and CDR2 from the germline V gene are MDHEN and SYDVKM. V shed 3 bases and J shed 2 bases, with 11 bases lying between them. The CDR3 sequence is 14 residues long. CDR3 sequence (DNA): TGTGCCAGCAGTTTGGTTACAGCCACCTACGAGCAGTACTTC. This encodes CASSLVTATYEQYF.

This clonotype was counted ten times or more. The rearrangement joins TRBV28 to TRBJ2-7; maybe TRBD1 (6 bases). The CDR3 is 14 residues long. Germline CDR1 reads MDHEN; CDR2 reads SYDVKM. V was cut by 3 bases and J by 0 bases, with 9 bases left in between. This chain's CDR3 is CASSFLGGSYEQYF. The CDR3 nucleotides are TGTGCCAGCAGTTTTTTAGGGGGCTCCTACGAGCAGTACTTC.

This clonotype was seen at least ten times. The chain couples TRBV7-9 to TRBJ1-1; possibly TRBD1 for D (5 bases). CDR1 and CDR2 (germline): SEHNR, FQNEAQ (reference sequence). V lost 5 bases to trimming and J lost 3 bases, with 13 bases between them. The CDR3 runs 14 residues. The CDR3 sequence is CASSAQTADTEAFF. The CDR3 DNA sequence: TGTGCCAGCAGCGCGCAGACAGCGGACACTGAAGCTTTCTTT.

This clonotype was observed many times. The chain combines TRBV6-1 with TRBJ2-2, with D tentatively TRBD2 (5 bases). CDR3 length equals 12 residues. Germline loops: CDR1 MNHNS, CDR2 SASEGT. The V gene lost 6 bases and the J gene lost 3 bases, with 5 bases spanning the gap. The CDR3 sequence: CASSGDTGELFF. CDR3 bases: TGTGCCAGCAGCGGGGACACCGGGGAGCTGTTTTTT.

This clonotype was picked up many times. This sequence joins TRBV12-3 or TRBV12-4 and TRBJ2-2, with a tentative D call TRBD2 (6 bases). CDR3 length: 15 amino acids. Between the trimmed V and J ends, which lost 0 bases and 1 base, there was a span of 6 bases. DNA for the CDR3: TGTGCCAGCAGTTTAGCGGGGGGGAACACCGGGGAGCTGTTTTTT. This gives the protein CASSLAGGNTGELFF.

In this sample, this clonotype turned up many times. The J gene is TRBJ1-1, the V gene TRBV29-1, with a weak D call TRBD1 (6 bases). In germline, CDR1 is SQVTM, CDR2 ANQGSEA. This CDR3 spans 15 amino acids. V lost 3 bases, J lost 0 bases, and 14 bases lay in between. The CDR3 DNA sequence: TGCAGCGTTGACAGGGGAGATATCATGAACACTGAAGCTTTCTTT. Translating gives CSVDRGDIMNTEAFF.

This clonotype was seen a few times. The chain employs TRBV6-5 and TRBJ1-6, with a possible D match to TRBD1 (6 bases). In germline, CDR1 is MNHEY, CDR2 SVGAGI. Trimming pared 0 bases from V and 8 bases from J, leaving 20 bases between. The CDR3 runs 18 residues. CDR3 DNA: TGTGCCAGCAGTTACTCCATTCGCAGGGGAAGGAAAGATTCACCCCTCCACTTT. Protein: CASSYSIRRGRKDSPLHF.